Below, 7 T cell receptor beta chains from the same sample are listed, as sequenced in a study of patients and donors after allogeneic stem cell transplantation. MiXCR was run by TCRdb on the RT-PCR reads, yielding one entry per CDR3 protein. This sample has 410,000 or so distinct CDR3 sequences, with 16% found just once. What was sequenced was blood, either unsorted or a sorted T cell fraction (not recorded which). The receptors derive from a human donor who was either an allogeneic HSCT recipient or a stem cell or donor lymphocyte infusion donor (not recorded which). It is not recorded whose cells these are; they may come from a transplant donor.

This clonotype showed up just a few times. The genes are TRBV4-2 and TRBJ2-7, with TRBD2 matching over 9 bases. Germline CDR1 is LGHNA and CDR2 is YNFKEQ. This CDR3 is 17 amino acids long. The V and J ends lost 4 bases and 1 base, in that order; junction bases with no gene match: 11. CDR3 sequence (DNA): TGTGCCAGCAGCCGTGTAATCGAGCGGGGGGTTTCCTACGAGCAGTACTTC. Its translation: CASSRVIERGVSYEQYF.

This chain connects TRBV4-3 to TRBJ1-2; D may be TRBD1 (5 bases). This CDR3 contains 15 residues. Trimming took off 3 bases at V and 8 bases at J, with 19 bases between the two ends. Germline V gene lookup returns CDR1 LGHNA and CDR2 YSLEER. Here the CDR3 DNA reads TGCGCCAGCAGCCACGATCTATCGGGGCGGCGGGGCTACACCTTC. Protein sequence: CASSHDLSGRRGYTF.

This clonotype was counted between two and nine times. The CDR3 loop is CSASGTGYTDTQYF. CDR3 nucleotides: TGCAGTGCTAGTGGGACAGGCTACACAGATACGCAGTATTTT. The chain joins TRBV20-1 to TRBJ2-3; 8 nucleotides agree with TRBD1. This CDR3 has 14 residues. CDR1 and CDR2 (germline): DFQATT, SNEGSKA (reference sequence). With 3 bases clipped from V and 2 bases from J, the junction kept 4 bases outside the gene matches.

The genes are TRBV7-9 and TRBJ1-1; D remains ambiguous. This CDR3 spans 14 amino acids. V lost 1 base and J 1 base, leaving 7 bases between the germline ends. Germline V gene lookup returns CDR1 SEHNR and CDR2 FQNEAQ (reference sequence). CDR3 nucleotides: TGTGCCAGCAGCTTAGTTGATGGGAACACTGAAGCTTTCTTT. It specifies CASSLVDGNTEAFF.

This chain connects TRBV30 to TRBJ2-3; 9 bases align to TRBD1. The CDR3 runs 13 residues. J gave up 3 bases and V 8 bases, and 6 bases lay outside the gene matches. CDR1 GTSNPN and CDR2 SVGIG come from the germline V gene (reference sequence). CDR3 protein: CAAGTGRTDTQYF. The CDR3 nucleotides are TGTGCCGCCGGGACAGGGAGGACAGATACGCAGTATTTT.

The rearrangement joins TRBV11-2 to TRBJ1-1; D is possibly TRBD1 (5 bases). The CDR3 has 15 amino acids. Germline V gives CDR1 SGHAT, CDR2 FQNNGV. Trimming shortened V by 4 bases and J by 5 bases, and 17 bases separated the two germline ends. CDR3 in amino acids: CASSSNPGSWTEAFF. CDR3 nucleotide sequence: TGTGCCAGCAGCTCGAACCCAGGGAGTTGGACTGAAGCTTTCTTT.

The chain uses TRBV20-1 and TRBJ1-1; TRBD1 matches at 8 bases. This CDR3 is 16 amino acids long. The germline V gene has CDR1 DFQATT and CDR2 SNEGSKA (reference sequence). The ends lost 3 bases at V and 8 bases at J; junction bases unmatched: 17. CDR3 sequence (DNA): TGCAGTGCTAGGCCGAGGCAGGGGGCGCTCCAGTCGGAAGCTTTCTTT. It yields the protein CSARPRQGALQSEAFF.